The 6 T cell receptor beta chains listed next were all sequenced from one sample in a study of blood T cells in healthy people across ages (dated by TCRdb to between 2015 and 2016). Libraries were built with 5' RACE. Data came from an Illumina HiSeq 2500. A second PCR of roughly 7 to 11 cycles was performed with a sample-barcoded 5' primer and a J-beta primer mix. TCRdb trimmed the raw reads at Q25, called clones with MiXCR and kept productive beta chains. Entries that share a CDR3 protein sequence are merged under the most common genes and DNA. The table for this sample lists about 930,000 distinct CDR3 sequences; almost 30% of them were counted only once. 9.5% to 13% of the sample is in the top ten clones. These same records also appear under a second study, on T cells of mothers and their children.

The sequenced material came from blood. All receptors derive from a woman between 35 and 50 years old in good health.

CDR3 in DNA: TGTGCCAGCAGCTTTGGACTGAAAGATACGCAGTATTTT. Amino acid sequence: CASSFGLKDTQYF. The rearrangement uses TRBV12-3 or TRBV12-4 and TRBJ2-3; D perhaps matches TRBD2 (5 bases). Trimming shortened V by 6 bases and J by 5 bases, and 12 bases separated the two germline ends. There are 13 residues in the CDR3.

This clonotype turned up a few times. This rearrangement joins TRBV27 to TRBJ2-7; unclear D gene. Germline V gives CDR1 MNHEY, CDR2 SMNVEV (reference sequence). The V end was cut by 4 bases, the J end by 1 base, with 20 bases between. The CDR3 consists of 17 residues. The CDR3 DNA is TGTGCCAGCAGTTCAGATCCTAGACGGATCCTTTCCTACGAGCAGTACTTC. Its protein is CASSSDPRRILSYEQYF.

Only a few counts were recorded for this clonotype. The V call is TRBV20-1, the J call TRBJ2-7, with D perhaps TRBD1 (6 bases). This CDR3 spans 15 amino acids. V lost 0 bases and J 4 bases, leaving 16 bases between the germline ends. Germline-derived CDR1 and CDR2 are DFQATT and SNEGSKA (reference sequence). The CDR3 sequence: CSARDLGTQSYEQYF. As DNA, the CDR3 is TGCAGTGCTAGAGATCTGGGGACACAATCTTACGAGCAGTACTTC.

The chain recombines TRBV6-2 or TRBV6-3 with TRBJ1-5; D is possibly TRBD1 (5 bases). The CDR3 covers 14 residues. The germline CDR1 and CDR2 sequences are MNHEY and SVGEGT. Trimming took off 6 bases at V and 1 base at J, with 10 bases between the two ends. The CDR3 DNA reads TGTGCCAGCAGGGAGACAGTGAGCAATCAGCCCCAGCATTTT. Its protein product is CASRETVSNQPQHF.

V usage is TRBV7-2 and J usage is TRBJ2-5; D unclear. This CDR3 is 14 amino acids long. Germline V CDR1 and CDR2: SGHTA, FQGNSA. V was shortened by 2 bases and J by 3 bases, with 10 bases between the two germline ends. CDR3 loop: CASSLRAGEETQYF. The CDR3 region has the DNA TGTGCCAGCAGCTTAAGGGCAGGAGAAGAGACCCAGTACTTC.

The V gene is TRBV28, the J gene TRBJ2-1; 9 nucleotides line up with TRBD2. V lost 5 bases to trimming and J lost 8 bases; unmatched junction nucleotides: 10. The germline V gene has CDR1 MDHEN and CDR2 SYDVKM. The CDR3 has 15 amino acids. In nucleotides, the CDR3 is TGTGCCAGCAGTCCCTCCGCGGGAGGGAAGGATGAGCAGTTCTTC. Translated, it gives CASSPSAGGKDEQFF.